This is a list of T cell receptor beta chains from one sample in a study of blood T cell repertoires in COVID-19. TCRdb's copy holds only in-frame clones and misses some; the assay was immunoSEQ multiplex PCR. The sample shows some 95,000 clones, about 81% of them seen only once. The sequencing input was peripheral blood. Receptor source: a man in his 70s with acute or convalescent COVID-19. Both conserved end residues are trimmed from each CDR3.

V gene	CDR3 protein
TRBV18	ASSLQNRAYEQY
TRBV6-5	ASSYGSRVGSYEQY
TRBV11-1	ASSPGRGLRVGELF
TRBV27	ASSLSPARVGSGNTIY
TRBV4-2	ASSLRQGVNGNTIY
TRBV5-4	ASSLKRGGDIQY
TRBV29-1	SATKGREGENEQF
TRBV18	ASSPGRTSTDTQY
TRBV24-1	ATSDTRGPGEKLF
TRBV4-2	ASSQDITVFLSPLH
TRBV5-1	ASSSTTNFNEQF
TRBV15	ATSSNRGNEQF
TRBV7-3	ASSLSREADTQY
TRBV7-8	ASSLGSLARGEKLF
TRBV7-3	ASSLRQGVEQY
TRBV5-3	ACTGTSGQRETQY
TRBV11-2	ASSPDTYEQY
TRBV6-5	ASSSPVGAGGHGYT
TRBV19	ASSIAGSGRDAYEQY
TRBV7-8	ASSAWDSRESSYEQY
TRBV6-5	ASSYTRDSYEQY
TRBV19	ASSIRGRTVNTEAF
TRBV18	ASSPPGRDYYEQY
TRBV6-5	ASHRWTKETQY
TRBV6-4	ASSARGGDGYT
TRBV28	ASSPLSGRGWDYEQY
TRBV18	ASSPEWTGGEAF
TRBV4-1	ASSQDLAGTQETQY
TRBV24-1	ATSDGIPDTQY
TRBV7-2	ASSLSSTAGPGDIQY
TRBV10-3	AISGHYEQY
TRBV19	ASSQQQKQGKLF
TRBV5-4	ASSPAGGSREQF
TRBV19	ASLKGAGGVQPQH
TRBV12-3/TRBV12-4	ASSRVVNEKLF
TRBV7-6	ASSLRAGEYEQY
TRBV28	ASRLGGQGESPLH
TRBV5-4	ASSPGTGVDEQY
TRBV10-3	AISDTNAGSYEQY
TRBV12-3/TRBV12-4	ASSLRRTGELF
TRBV6-5	ASTVNQETQY
TRBV7-8	ASSLEREVRTDTQY
TRBV9	ASSVVAGVSTDTQY
TRBV10-3	AISLTQYNEQF
TRBV27	ASSLMPGNYEQY
TRBV6-1	ASSEHVRGGGNYGYT
TRBV18	ASSPGARAGGEQY
TRBV18	ASSPDRDTEAF
TRBV6-2/TRBV6-3	ASSPGTDFNYGYT
TRBV5-6	ASSKGGLAGGEQY
TRBV10-3	AISESLARETQY
TRBV3-1/TRBV3-2	ASSPPRTSGSRPDTQY
TRBV15	ATSRGGQGGNTIY
TRBV7-8	ASSLEGLAANEQF
TRBV6-1	ASSETGGTSTDTQY
TRBV4-2	ASSQDRVDGNTIY